This paragraph covers one TCR beta chain sequence. The antigen is not known. This entry comes from a study of long-term antiretroviral therapy in people with HIV. Study as a whole: First collections came about a decade before the 2015 immediate-ART recommendation. Study-wide results and limits: HIV repertoires covered narrower CDR3 length ranges than controls did. ART adherence, viral resistance and therapy changes went undocumented. Blood dating 2004 to 2017 may reflect older ART regimens.

Version v3.0 of the immunoSEQ assay was performed at survey level. This table comes from immunoSEQ multiplex PCR, and its TCRdb copy is limited to in-frame clones, with some not included. The repertoire holds 25,000 to 30,000 clones, about 83% seen once, with over 5% in the top ten. This TCR derives from a man between 18 and 35 years old with HIV. The sequenced sample was unsorted PBMCs, obtained 0.4 years after starting antiretroviral therapy.

The CDR3 loop is CASSLGGNTIYF. The DNA for the CDR3 is TGTGCCAGCAGCCTAGGGGGAAACACCATATATTTT. This chain uses TRBV28 with TRBJ1-3; D unresolved. Germline V lookup: CDR1 MDHEN, CDR2 SYDVKM. V lost 6 bases, J lost 4 bases, and 7 bases lay in between. This CDR3 spans 12 amino acids. Full variable domain (outside the CDR3, taken from reference TRBV28 and TRBJ1-3): DVKVTQSSRYLVKRTGEKVFLECVQDMDHENMFWYRQDPGLGLRLIYFSYDVKMKEKGDIPEGYSVSREKKERFSLILESASTNQTSMYLCASSLGGNTIYFGEGSWLTVV.